These T cell receptor beta chains were read from a single sample in a study of OX40 agonist ivuxolimab in advanced cancers. TCRdb keeps only in-frame clones here, not all; method: immunoSEQ multiplex PCR. The repertoire includes 60,000 or so clones, less than 90% of them detected once, and around 3.2% sits in the top ten. This material consisted of CD4+ or CD8+ T cells sorted from blood, taken in a trial of the OX40 agonist ivuxolimab. The receptors come from an adult with an advanced solid tumor such as melanoma, head and neck, liver or kidney cancer. CDR3s include the opening cysteine and the closing phenylalanine or tryptophan. A D gene is named only where the DNA matches it firmly. Size is stated for part of the rows, as once, few or many counts, or as a class when the clone is expanded.

cdr3_aa | cdr3_nt | j_call | cdr3_length | v_call | d_call | clone_size
CASSPGASTGTDGGYTF | TGTGCCAGCTCACCAGGTGCGTCCACGGGGACGGACGGGGGATACACCTTC | TRBJ1-2 | 17 | TRBV18 | - | -
CASSTGTGFSPEAFF | TGTGCCAGCAGCACCGGGACAGGGTTTTCCCCTGAAGCTTTCTTT | TRBJ1-1 | 15 | TRBV5-4 | TRBD1 | -
CASSDAIYEQYF | TGTGCCAGCAGCGACGCCATTTACGAGCAGTACTTC | TRBJ2-7 | 12 | TRBV6-1 | - | -
CASSLDEGSVTSGYTF | TGCGCCAGCAGCTTGGATGAGGGCAGCGTGACGAGTGGCTACACCTTC | TRBJ1-2 | 16 | TRBV5-1 | - | once
CASSLEQDYAGELFF | TGCGCCAGCAGCTTGGAACAGGATTATGCCGGGGAGCTGTTTTTT | TRBJ2-2 | 15 | TRBV5-1 | - | -
CASSLRGYDQPQHF | TGTGCCAGCAGCCTACGCGGGTATGATCAGCCCCAGCATTTT | TRBJ1-5 | 14 | TRBV5-8 | - | -
CASSFQGAGETQYF | TGTGCCAGCAGCTTTCAAGGGGCTGGGGAGACCCAGTACTTC | TRBJ2-5 | 14 | TRBV7-2 | - | -
CASSLSANTEAFF | TGTGCCAGCAGCTTAAGCGCGAACACTGAAGCTTTCTTT | TRBJ1-1 | 13 | TRBV7-3 | - | -
CAWSARLAETDTQYF | TGTGCCTGGAGTGCCCGACTAGCGGAGACAGATACGCAGTATTTT | TRBJ2-3 | 15 | TRBV30 | TRBD2 | -
CASSLRRDEETQYF | TGTGCCAGCAGCTTAAGGAGAGACGAAGAGACCCAGTACTTC | TRBJ2-5 | 14 | TRBV7-9 | - | -
CSVEGTANYEQYF | TGCAGCGTTGAGGGGACAGCGAACTACGAGCAGTACTTC | TRBJ2-7 | 13 | TRBV29-1 | TRBD1 | -
CAIKSSGTVNTEAFF | TGTGCCATCAAGAGCTCCGGGACAGTGAACACTGAAGCTTTCTTT | TRBJ1-1 | 15 | TRBV10-3 | TRBD1 | -
CASSLYRVTGELFF | TGTGCCAGTAGTCTTTACAGGGTTACCGGGGAGCTGTTTTTT | TRBJ2-2 | 14 | TRBV19 | - | -
CASSLDQTQGAFF | TGTGCCAGCAGCTTAGATCAGACCCAGGGAGCTTTCTTT | TRBJ1-1 | 13 | TRBV11-2 | - | -
CASSPGVRETQYF | TGTGCCAGCAGCCCCGGCGTGCGAGAGACCCAGTACTTC | TRBJ2-5 | 13 | TRBV9 | - | -
CAWTSQGFHQPQHF | TGTGCCTGGACCTCTCAGGGGTTCCATCAGCCCCAGCATTTT | TRBJ1-5 | 14 | TRBV30 | - | medium-sized
CASSWGPSGQNTEAFF | TGTGCCAGCAGTTGGGGGCCCTCGGGGCAAAACACTGAAGCTTTCTTT | TRBJ1-1 | 16 | TRBV27 | - | -
CASSFPRRLGETQYF | TGTGCCAGCAGCTTCCCTCGAAGGCTTGGGGAGACCCAGTACTTC | TRBJ2-5 | 15 | TRBV7-8 | - | -
CASSYTGRHNEQFF | TGTGCCAGCAGTTACACGGGGAGGCACAATGAGCAGTTCTTC | TRBJ2-1 | 14 | TRBV6-6 | - | -
CAWSAGGERRWEYF | TGTGCCTGGAGTGCAGGGGGCGAGAGACGCTGGGAGTACTTC | TRBJ2-7 | 14 | TRBV30 | TRBD1 | -
CASSLETSVSTDTQYF | TGCGCCAGCAGCTTGGAAACTAGCGTAAGCACAGATACGCAGTATTTT | TRBJ2-3 | 16 | TRBV5-1 | TRBD2 | many
CASIPGQNTEAFF | TGTGCCAGTATTCCGGGACAAAACACTGAAGCTTTCTTT | TRBJ1-1 | 13 | TRBV19 | - | -
CASSLGPNQETQYF | TGTGCCAGCAGCTTAGGGCCGAACCAAGAGACCCAGTACTTC | TRBJ2-5 | 14 | TRBV7-2 | - | -
CASSFAGDGANVLTF | TGTGCTAGCAGCTTCGCGGGGGACGGGGCCAACGTCCTGACTTTC | TRBJ2-6 | 15 | TRBV7-7 | TRBD2 | -
CASSSTSGGSDTQYF | TGTGCCAGCAGTTCTACTAGCGGGGGGTCAGATACGCAGTATTTT | TRBJ2-3 | 15 | TRBV2 | TRBD2 | -
CASSLAKTQDTQYF | TGCGCCAGCAGCTTGGCCAAGACGCAGGATACGCAGTATTTT | TRBJ2-3 | 14 | TRBV5-1 | - | -
CASSFRETDGELFF | TGTGCCAGCAGCTTTCGGGAGACAGACGGGGAGCTGTTTTTT | TRBJ2-2 | 14 | TRBV7-2 | - | -
CASSSGSPPGYTF | TGTGCCAGCAGTTCCGGCAGCCCCCCAGGCTACACCTTC | TRBJ1-2 | 13 | TRBV6-6 | - | -
CASSLAGQVSGNTIYF | TGTGCCAGCAGCTTAGCGGGTCAGGTCTCTGGAAACACCATATATTTT | TRBJ1-3 | 16 | TRBV11-2 | - | -